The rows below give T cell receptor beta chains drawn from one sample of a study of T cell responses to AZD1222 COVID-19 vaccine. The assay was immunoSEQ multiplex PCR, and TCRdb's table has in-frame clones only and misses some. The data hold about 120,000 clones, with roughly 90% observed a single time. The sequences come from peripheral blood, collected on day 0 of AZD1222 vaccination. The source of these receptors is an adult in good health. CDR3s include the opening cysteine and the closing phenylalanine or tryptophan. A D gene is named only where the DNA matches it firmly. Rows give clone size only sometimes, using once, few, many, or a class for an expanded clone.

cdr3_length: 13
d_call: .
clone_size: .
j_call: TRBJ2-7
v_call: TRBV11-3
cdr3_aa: CASSQTISYEQYF
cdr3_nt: TGTGCCAGCAGCCAAACTATCTCCTACGAGCAGTACTTC

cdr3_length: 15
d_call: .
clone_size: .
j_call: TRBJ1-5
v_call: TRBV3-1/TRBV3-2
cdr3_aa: CASSQDLVGGQPQHF
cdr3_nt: TGTGCCAGCAGCCAAGATCTTGTGGGTGGTCAGCCCCAGCATTTT

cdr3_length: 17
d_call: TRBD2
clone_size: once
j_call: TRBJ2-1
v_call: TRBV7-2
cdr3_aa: CASSLKSGVYSYNEQFF
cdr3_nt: TGTGCCAGCAGCTTAAAAAGCGGGGTTTACTCCTACAATGAGCAGTTCTTC

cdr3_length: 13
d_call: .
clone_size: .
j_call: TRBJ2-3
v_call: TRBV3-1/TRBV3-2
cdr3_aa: CASKVGRTDTQYF
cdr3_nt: TGTGCCAGCAAAGTGGGCCGCACAGATACGCAGTATTTT

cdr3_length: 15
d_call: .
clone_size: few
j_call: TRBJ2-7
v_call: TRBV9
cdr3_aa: CASSVAYELFYEQYF
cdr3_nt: TGTGCCAGCAGCGTAGCCTACGAGCTCTTCTACGAGCAGTACTTC

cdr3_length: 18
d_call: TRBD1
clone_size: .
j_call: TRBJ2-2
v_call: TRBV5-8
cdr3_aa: CASSSVLIRQGAGGELFF
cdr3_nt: TGTGCCAGCAGCTCCGTTCTAATTCGACAGGGGGCCGGCGGGGAGCTGTTTTTT

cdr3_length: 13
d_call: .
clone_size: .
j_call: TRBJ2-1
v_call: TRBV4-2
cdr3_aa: CASSQDRQGEQFF
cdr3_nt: TGTGCCAGCAGCCAAGATCGTCAGGGTGAGCAGTTCTTC

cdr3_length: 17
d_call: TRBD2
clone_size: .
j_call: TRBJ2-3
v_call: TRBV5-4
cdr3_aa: CASSWRTSGKSTDTQYF
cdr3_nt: TGTGCCAGCAGCTGGCGGACTAGCGGGAAAAGCACAGATACGCAGTATTTT

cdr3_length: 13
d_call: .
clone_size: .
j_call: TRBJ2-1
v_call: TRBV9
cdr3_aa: CASSAGVDDEQFF
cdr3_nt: TGTGCCAGCAGCGCGGGGGTGGATGATGAGCAGTTCTTC

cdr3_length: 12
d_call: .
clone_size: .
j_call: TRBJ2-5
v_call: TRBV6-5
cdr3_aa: CASSHSQETQYF
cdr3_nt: TGTGCCAGCAGCCACTCACAAGAGACCCAGTACTTC

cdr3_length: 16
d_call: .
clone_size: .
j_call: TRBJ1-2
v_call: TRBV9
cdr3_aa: CASSVRERGGIMKYTF
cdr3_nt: TGTGCCAGCAGCGTAAGAGAACGGGGAGGGATTATGAAGTACACCTTC

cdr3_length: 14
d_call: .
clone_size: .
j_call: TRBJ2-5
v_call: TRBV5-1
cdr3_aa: CASSPGTLGETQYF
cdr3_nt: TGCGCCAGCAGCCCCGGGACCCTCGGGGAGACCCAGTACTTC

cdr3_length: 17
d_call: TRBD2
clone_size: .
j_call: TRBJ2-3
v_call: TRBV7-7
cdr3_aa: CASSPLTSGGPRDTQYF
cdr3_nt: TGTGCTAGCAGTCCCTTGACTAGCGGGGGCCCAAGAGATACGCAGTATTTT

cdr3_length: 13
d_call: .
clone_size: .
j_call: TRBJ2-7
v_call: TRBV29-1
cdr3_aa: CSVAGRASYEQYF
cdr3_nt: TGCAGCGTCGCGGGCAGGGCATCCTACGAGCAGTACTTC

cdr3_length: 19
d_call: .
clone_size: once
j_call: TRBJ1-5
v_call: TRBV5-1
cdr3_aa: CASSLVSSPTLYSNQPQHF
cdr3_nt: TGCGCCAGCAGCTTGGTCAGTTCCCCGACACTTTATAGCAATCAGCCCCAGCATTTT

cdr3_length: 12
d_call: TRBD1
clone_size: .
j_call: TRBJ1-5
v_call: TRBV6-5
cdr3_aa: CASSTGTGVRHF
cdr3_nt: TGTGCCAGCAGTACCGGGACAGGGGTCCGGCATTTT

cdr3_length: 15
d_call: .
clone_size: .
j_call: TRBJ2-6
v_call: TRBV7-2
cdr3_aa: CASSLQESGANVLTF
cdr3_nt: TGTGCCAGCAGCTTACAGGAATCTGGGGCCAACGTCCTGACTTTC

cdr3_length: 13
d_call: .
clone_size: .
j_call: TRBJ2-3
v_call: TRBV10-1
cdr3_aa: CASSLRPTDTQYF
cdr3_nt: TGCGCCAGCAGTCTTAGACCCACAGATACGCAGTATTTT

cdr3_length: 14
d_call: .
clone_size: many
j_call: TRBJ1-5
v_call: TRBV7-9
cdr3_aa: CASSRDPRNQPQHF
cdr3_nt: TGTGCCAGCAGCCGGGACCCACGCAATCAGCCCCAGCATTTT

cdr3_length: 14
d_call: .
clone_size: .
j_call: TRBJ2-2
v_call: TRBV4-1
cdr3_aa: CASSQYSYTGELFF
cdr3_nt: TGCGCCAGCAGCCAATACAGTTACACCGGGGAGCTGTTTTTT

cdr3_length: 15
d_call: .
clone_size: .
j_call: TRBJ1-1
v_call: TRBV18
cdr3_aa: CASSSRQEIGTEAFF
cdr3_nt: TGTGCCAGCTCATCAAGACAGGAGATAGGCACTGAAGCTTTCTTT

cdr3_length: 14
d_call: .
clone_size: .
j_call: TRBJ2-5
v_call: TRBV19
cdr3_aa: CASSLPSRVETQYF
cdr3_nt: TGTGCCAGTAGTCTTCCCTCGAGGGTAGAGACCCAGTACTTC

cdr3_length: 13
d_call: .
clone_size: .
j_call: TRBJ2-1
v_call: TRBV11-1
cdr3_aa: CASSLMGGNEQFF
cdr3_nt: TGTGCCAGCAGCTTAATGGGGGGTAATGAGCAGTTCTTC

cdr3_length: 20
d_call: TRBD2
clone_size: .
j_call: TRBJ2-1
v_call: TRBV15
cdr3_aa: CATSHYGGGGHPSSYNEQFF
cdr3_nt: TGTGCCACCAGCCATTACGGCGGCGGGGGGCACCCGAGCTCCTACAATGAGCAGTTCTTC

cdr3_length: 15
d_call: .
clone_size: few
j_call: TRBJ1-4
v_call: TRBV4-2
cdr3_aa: CASSLQRRINEKLFF
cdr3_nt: TGTGCCAGCAGCTTGCAGAGGAGGATTAATGAAAAACTGTTTTTT

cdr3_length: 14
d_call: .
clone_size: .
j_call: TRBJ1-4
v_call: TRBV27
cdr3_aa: CASSSTGLDEKLFF
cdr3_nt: TGTGCCAGCAGTTCCACAGGGTTAGATGAAAAACTGTTTTTT

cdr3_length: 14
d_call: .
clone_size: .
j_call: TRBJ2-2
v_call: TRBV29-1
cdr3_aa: CSASEFANTGELFF
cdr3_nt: TGCAGCGCCTCAGAATTTGCGAACACCGGGGAGCTGTTTTTT

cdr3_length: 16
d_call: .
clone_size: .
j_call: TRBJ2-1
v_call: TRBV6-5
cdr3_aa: CASSYSRLVGGNEQFF
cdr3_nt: TGTGCCAGCAGTTACTCGCGACTAGTAGGAGGAAATGAGCAGTTCTTC

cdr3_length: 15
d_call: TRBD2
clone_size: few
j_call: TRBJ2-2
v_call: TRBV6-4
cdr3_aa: CASSDSSGGTGELFF
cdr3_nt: TGTGCCAGCAGTGACTCTAGCGGGGGCACCGGGGAGCTGTTTTTT

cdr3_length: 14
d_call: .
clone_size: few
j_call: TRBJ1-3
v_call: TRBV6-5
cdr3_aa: CASRLQGSLDTIYF
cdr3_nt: TGTGCCAGCAGGTTACAGGGCAGTTTGGACACCATATATTTT

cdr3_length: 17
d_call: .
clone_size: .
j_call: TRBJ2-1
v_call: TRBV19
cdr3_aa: CATSSSQGSFIYNEQFF
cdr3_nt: TGTGCCACCTCCTCCTCACAAGGGTCATTTATTTACAATGAGCAGTTCTTC

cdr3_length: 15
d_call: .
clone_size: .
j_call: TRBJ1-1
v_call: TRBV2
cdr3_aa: CASSSRQVINTEAFF
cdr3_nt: TGTGCCAGCAGTTCTCGACAGGTGATAAACACTGAAGCTTTCTTT

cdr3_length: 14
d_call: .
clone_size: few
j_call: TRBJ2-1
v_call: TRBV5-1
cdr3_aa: CASSLGGASNEQFF
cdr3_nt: TGCGCCAGCAGCTTGGGTGGGGCGAGCAATGAGCAGTTCTTC

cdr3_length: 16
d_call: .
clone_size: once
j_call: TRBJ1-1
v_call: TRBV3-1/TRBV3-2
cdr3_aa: CASSRVTGNPNTEAFF
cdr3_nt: TGTGCCAGCAGCCGCGTGACGGGGAACCCGAACACTGAAGCTTTCTTT

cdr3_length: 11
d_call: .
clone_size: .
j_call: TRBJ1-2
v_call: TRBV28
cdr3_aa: CASSSNYGYTF
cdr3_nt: TGTGCCAGCAGCTCTAACTATGGCTACACCTTC

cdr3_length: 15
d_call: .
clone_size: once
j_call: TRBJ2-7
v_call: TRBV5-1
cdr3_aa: CASSAGQLTSDEQYF
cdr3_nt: TGCGCCAGCAGCGCCGGACAGCTAACTTCGGACGAGCAGTACTTC

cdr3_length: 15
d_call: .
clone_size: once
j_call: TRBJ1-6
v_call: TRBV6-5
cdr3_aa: CASRGNRGFNSPLHF
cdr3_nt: TGTGCCAGCAGGGGCAACCGAGGGTTCAATTCACCCCTCCACTTT

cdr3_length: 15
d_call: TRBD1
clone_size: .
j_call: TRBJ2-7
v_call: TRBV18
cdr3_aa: CASSPGQGYPYEQYF
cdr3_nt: TGTGCCAGCTCACCTGGACAGGGGTACCCCTACGAGCAGTACTTC

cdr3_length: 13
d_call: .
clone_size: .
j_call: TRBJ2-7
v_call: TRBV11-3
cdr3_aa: CASSLDHDYEQYF
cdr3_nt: TGTGCCAGCAGCTTAGATCATGACTACGAGCAGTACTTC

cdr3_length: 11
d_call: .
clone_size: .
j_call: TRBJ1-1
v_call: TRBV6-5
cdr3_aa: CATHSTTEAFF
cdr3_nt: TGTGCCACCCACAGCACGACTGAAGCTTTCTTT

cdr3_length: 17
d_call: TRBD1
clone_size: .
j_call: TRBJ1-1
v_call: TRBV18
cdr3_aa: CASSPRTGGFWNTEAFF
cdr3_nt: TGTGCCAGCTCACCTCGGACAGGGGGCTTTTGGAACACTGAAGCTTTCTTT